Listed below are T cell receptor beta chains from one sample, sequenced in a study of T-cell memory formation after mild COVID-19. In TCRdb, the 5' RACE reads were re-called with MiXCR into one record per CDR3 protein. The sample records under 700,000 distinct CDR3 sequences, 20% being singletons. Specimen: PBMCs or a T cell subset sorted from them (not recorded which). These receptors were collected from an adult woman who had mild COVID-19 (a few samples of this study predate the infection). Cell type and time point are not known. CDR3s include the opening cysteine and the closing phenylalanine or tryptophan. The order of the fields is V gene, J gene, clone size, D gene, CDR3 protein. The D gene is left open where the match is weak. Only part of the rows carry a size: once, few, many, or a class if the clone is expanded.

>TRBV4-2|TRBJ2-1|NA|TRBD2
CASSLSSGEPYNEQFF
>TRBV25-1|TRBJ2-3|NA|NA
CASGPMGQYPDTQYF
>TRBV7-9|TRBJ2-7|NA|NA
CASSSLGAAAYEQYF
>TRBV21-1|TRBJ2-7|many|NA
CASSNPVDRGRYEQYF
>TRBV12-3/TRBV12-4|TRBJ2-5|NA|TRBD1
CASSFRGPGETQYF
>TRBV20-1|TRBJ2-3|NA|NA
CSASDGRGADTQYF
>TRBV7-3|TRBJ2-3|NA|TRBD2
CASSLNGAGGRWDTQYF
>TRBV24-1|TRBJ2-7|NA|TRBD2
CATAASGGLSYEQYF
>TRBV21-1|TRBJ2-5|NA|NA
CASSKEKGRSKETQYF
>TRBV14|TRBJ1-1|NA|NA
CASSQVGGTEAFF
>TRBV5-1|TRBJ2-1|NA|NA
CASSPFWGAHNEQFF
>TRBV3-1|TRBJ2-1|NA|TRBD2
CASSKLAGGSNEQFF
>TRBV5-4|TRBJ1-6|NA|NA
CASSLSGMAPLHF
>TRBV7-5|TRBJ1-5|NA|NA
CISVPEAYTESQPQHF
>TRBV9|TRBJ2-1|NA|NA
CASSRTGEQFF
>TRBV2|TRBJ2-7|NA|NA
CASKTRAYEQYF
>TRBV3-1|TRBJ2-5|NA|TRBD2
CASSFVAGSRETQYF
>TRBV15|TRBJ2-3|few|NA
CATAGLPLTDTQYF
>TRBV20-1|TRBJ2-2|many|NA
CSARSPSGTHTGELFF
>TRBV5-1|TRBJ1-4|few|NA
CASSFEAGEKLFF
>TRBV4-3|TRBJ2-7|few|TRBD1
CASSQDRGGNYEQYF
>TRBV7-9|TRBJ2-5|few|NA
CASSLGVKIAGETQYF
>TRBV6-2/TRBV6-3|TRBJ2-1|NA|TRBD2
CASFSGRAVEQFF
>TRBV11-2|TRBJ2-5|many|NA
CASSLAAWISSSQYF
>TRBV3-1|TRBJ1-1|NA|NA
CATRGGTEAFF
>TRBV5-5|TRBJ2-6|few|NA
CASSPMPGANVLTF
>TRBV7-9|TRBJ1-2|NA|TRBD1
CASASDRVKGGYTF
>TRBV28|TRBJ1-6|NA|NA
CASLRGSGSYNSPLHF
>TRBV7-2|TRBJ2-7|NA|NA
CASSEAVRGYEQYF
>TRBV24-1|TRBJ2-5|few|TRBD1
CATSDSRTGGKTQYF
>TRBV27|TRBJ1-2|few|NA
CASSLYGTNNGYTF
>TRBV24-1|TRBJ2-7|NA|TRBD1
CATSDPTPGQGRSEQYF
>TRBV7-2|TRBJ2-3|few|TRBD2
CASKGVREGPDTQYF
>TRBV12-3/TRBV12-4|TRBJ2-5|many|TRBD2
CASTPGLAVETQYF
>TRBV7-3|TRBJ2-4|few|NA
CASSFFQPKNIQYF
>TRBV28|TRBJ2-1|NA|TRBD2
CASSSGTTPFF
>TRBV6-1|TRBJ1-2|few|TRBD1
CASSVSSTGGLNYGYTF
>TRBV5-1|TRBJ2-2|NA|NA
CASSWEPTVGTGELFF
>TRBV2|TRBJ2-1|NA|TRBD2
CASQREAPLADEQFF
>TRBV5-8|TRBJ1-2|NA|NA
CASSLGQPYGYTF
>TRBV6-5|TRBJ2-7|few|TRBD1
CASGDSASYEQYF
>TRBV4-1|TRBJ2-5|many|NA
CASSHPGEETQYF
>TRBV27|TRBJ1-2|few|TRBD1
CASSIAGTGSGYTF
>TRBV6-5|TRBJ1-2|few|NA
CASSYSSGNYGYTF
>TRBV4-1|TRBJ2-2|few|NA
CASKTAGGELFF
>TRBV7-9|TRBJ1-2|once|NA
CASSSRGLLDYTF
>TRBV7-8|TRBJ2-3|NA|NA
CASSLSVREADTQYF
>TRBV27|TRBJ2-7|NA|TRBD2
CASSSVSGSITYEQYF